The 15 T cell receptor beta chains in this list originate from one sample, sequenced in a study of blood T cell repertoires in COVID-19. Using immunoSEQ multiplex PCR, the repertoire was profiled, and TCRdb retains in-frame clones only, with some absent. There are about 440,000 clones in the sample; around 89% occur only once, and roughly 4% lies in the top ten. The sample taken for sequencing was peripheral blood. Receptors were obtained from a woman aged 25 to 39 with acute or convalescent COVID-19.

In nucleotides, the CDR3 is TGTGCCATCAGTGAACGGGACAGGGGTTCCTACGAGCAGTACTTC. Protein product: CAISERDRGSYEQYF. J is TRBJ2-7 and V is TRBV10-3, with 10 bases identical to TRBD1. CDR3 length: 15 amino acids. Germline CDR1 and CDR2: ENHRY and SYGVKD. V was pared by 3 bases and J by 1 base, with 3 bases of the junction left unmatched.

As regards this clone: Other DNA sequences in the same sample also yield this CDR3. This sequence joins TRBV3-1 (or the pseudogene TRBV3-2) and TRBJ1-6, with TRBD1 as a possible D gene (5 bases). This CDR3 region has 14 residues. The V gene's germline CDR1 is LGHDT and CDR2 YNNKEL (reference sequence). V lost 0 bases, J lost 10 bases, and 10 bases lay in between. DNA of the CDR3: TGTGCCAGCAGCCAAGATCGGGGGAGCTCACCCCTCCACTTT. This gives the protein CASSQDRGSSPLHF.

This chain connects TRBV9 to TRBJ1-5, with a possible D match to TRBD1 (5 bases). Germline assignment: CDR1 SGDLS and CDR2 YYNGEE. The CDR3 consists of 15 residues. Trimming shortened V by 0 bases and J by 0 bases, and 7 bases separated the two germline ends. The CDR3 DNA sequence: TGTGCCAGCAGCGTAGCAGGGAATAGCAATCAGCCCCAGCATTTT. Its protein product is CASSVAGNSNQPQHF. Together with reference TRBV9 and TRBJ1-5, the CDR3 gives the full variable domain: DSGVTQTPKHLITATGQRVTLRCSPRSGDLSVYWYQQSLDQGLQFLIQYYNGEERAKGNILERFSAQQFPDLHSELNLSSLELGDSALYFCASSVAGNSNQPQHFGDGTRLSIL.

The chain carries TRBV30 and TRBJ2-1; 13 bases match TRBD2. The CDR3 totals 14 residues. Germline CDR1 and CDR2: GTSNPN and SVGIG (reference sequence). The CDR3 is CVVRLAGGRSEQFF. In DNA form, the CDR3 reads TGTGTGGTTCGACTAGCGGGGGGTAGAAGTGAGCAGTTCTTC.

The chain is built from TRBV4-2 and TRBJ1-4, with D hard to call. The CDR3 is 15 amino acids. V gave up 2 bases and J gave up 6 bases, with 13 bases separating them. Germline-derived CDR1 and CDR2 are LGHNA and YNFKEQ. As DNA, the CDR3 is TGTGCCAGCAGCCAAATACAGACACCGGATGAAAAACTGTTTTTT. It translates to CASSQIQTPDEKLFF.

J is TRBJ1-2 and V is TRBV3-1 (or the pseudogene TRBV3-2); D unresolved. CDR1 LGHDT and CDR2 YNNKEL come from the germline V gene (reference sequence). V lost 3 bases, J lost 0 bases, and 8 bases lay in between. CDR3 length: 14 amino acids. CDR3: CASSHEGTNYGYTF. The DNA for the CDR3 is TGTGCCAGCAGCCACGAGGGAACTAACTATGGCTACACCTTC.

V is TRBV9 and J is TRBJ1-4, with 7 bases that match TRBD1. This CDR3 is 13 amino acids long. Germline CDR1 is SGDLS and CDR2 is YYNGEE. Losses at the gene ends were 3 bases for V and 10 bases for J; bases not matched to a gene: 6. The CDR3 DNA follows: TGTGCCAGCAGCGCTGACAGGGATCGAAAACTGTTTTTT. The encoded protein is CASSADRDRKLFF. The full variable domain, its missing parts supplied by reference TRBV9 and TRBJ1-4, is DSGVTQTPKHLITATGQRVTLRCSPRSGDLSVYWYQQSLDQGLQFLIQYYNGEERAKGNILERFSAQQFPDLHSELNLSSLELGDSALYFCASSADRDRKLFFGSGTQLSVL.

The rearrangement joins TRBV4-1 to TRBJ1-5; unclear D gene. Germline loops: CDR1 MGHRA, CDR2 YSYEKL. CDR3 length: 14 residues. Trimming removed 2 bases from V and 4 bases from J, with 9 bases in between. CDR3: CASSQREGNQPQHF. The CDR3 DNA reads TGCGCCAGCAGCCAAAGGGAGGGAAATCAGCCCCAGCATTTT.

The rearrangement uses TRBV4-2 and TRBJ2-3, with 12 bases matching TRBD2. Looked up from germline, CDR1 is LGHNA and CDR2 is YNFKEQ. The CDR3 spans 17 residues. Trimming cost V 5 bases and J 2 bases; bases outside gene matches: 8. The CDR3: CASSTELAGGYTDTQYF. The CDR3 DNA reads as TGTGCCAGCAGCACCGAACTAGCGGGGGGATACACAGATACGCAGTATTTT.

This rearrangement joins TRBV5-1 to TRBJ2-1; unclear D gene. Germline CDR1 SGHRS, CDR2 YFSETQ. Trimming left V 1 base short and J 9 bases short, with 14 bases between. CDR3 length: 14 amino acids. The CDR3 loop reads CASSLNLLAREQFF. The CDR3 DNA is TGCGCCAGCAGCTTGAACCTTTTAGCCCGTGAGCAGTTCTTC.

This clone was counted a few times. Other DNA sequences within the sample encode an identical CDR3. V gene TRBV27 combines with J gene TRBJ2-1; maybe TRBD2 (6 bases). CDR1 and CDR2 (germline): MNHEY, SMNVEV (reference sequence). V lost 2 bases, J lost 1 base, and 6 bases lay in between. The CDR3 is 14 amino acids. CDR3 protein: CASSLGGSYNEQFF. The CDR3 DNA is TGTGCCAGCAGTTTAGGGGGGTCCTACAATGAGCAGTTCTTC.

The CDR3 bases are TGTGCCAGCAGCCCCGGACAGAATCCGATGACAGGGGAGCTGTTTTTT. It translates to CASSPGQNPMTGELFF. The rearrangement uses TRBV9 and TRBJ2-2; a weak D match, TRBD1 (6 bases). V shed 4 bases and J shed 8 bases, with 21 bases lying between them. CDR1 and CDR2 (germline): SGDLS, YYNGEE. This CDR3 spans 16 amino acids.

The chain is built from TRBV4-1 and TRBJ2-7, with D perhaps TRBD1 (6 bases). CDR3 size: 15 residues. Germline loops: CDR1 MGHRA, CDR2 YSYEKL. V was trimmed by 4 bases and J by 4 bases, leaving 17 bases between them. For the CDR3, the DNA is TGCGCCAGCAGCCCTTCGACAGGCTCTGGATACGAGCAGTACTTC. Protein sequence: CASSPSTGSGYEQYF.

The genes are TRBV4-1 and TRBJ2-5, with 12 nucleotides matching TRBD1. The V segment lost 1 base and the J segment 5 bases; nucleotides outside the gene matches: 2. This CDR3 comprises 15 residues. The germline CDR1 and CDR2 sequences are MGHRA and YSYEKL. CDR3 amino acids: CASSQGDRGRETQYF. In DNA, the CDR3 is TGCGCCAGCAGCCAAGGGGACAGGGGGCGGGAGACCCAGTACTTC.

DNA for the CDR3: TGTGCCTGGAGTCGAGGACAGGGGGCATCCTACGAGCAGTACTTC. Translating it yields CAWSRGQGASYEQYF. V gene TRBV30 combines with J gene TRBJ2-7; 11 bases map to TRBD1. The trim removed 2 bases at V and 1 base at J, leaving 4 bases unmatched. This CDR3 spans 15 amino acids. Germline assignment: CDR1 GTSNPN and CDR2 SVGIG (reference sequence).